Each of the 4 T cell receptor beta chains below was sequenced from the same sample in a study of breast tumors, draining lymph nodes, adjacent tissues (dated by TCRdb to the mid-2010s). Library construction relied on multiplex PCR. The instrument given in TCRdb is Illumina HiSeq 2000. TCRdb's own reprocessing of the public reads used fastp at Q25 and MiXCR and kept productive beta chains. Entries are consolidated by CDR3 protein sequence, retaining the most common genes and DNA. Across this sample there are around 250,000 distinct CDR3 sequences, with around 34% seen only once. The ten largest clones add up to 3% to 4% of the sample. The lymph node samples were taken from the axillary draining lymph nodes of breast cancer patients. Sample: axillary lymph node tissue. Receptor source: a female donor with breast cancer. Some clones in this sample may be carry-over from other donors' samples.

This clonotype was seen ten or more times. The rearrangement uses TRBV18 and TRBJ2-2; maybe TRBD1 (6 bases). Germline values: CDR1 KGHSH, CDR2 LQKENI. V was trimmed by 3 bases and J by 10 bases, leaving 12 bases between them. There are 13 residues in the CDR3. The CDR3 region has the DNA TGTGCCAGCTCACCGACTTTGGGACAGGAGCTGTTTTTT. Translated, it gives CASSPTLGQELFF.

Note on this clonotype: A much larger clone lies one base from this, so it may be a read error. The genes are TRBV4-3 and TRBJ2-1; D remains unclear. Germline CDR1 and CDR2: LGHNA and YSLEER. V dropped 7 bases and J dropped 0 bases, with 13 bases sitting between them. This CDR3 contains 15 residues. The CDR3 DNA is TGCGCCAGCATCCAGAGTAGAAGCTCCTACAATGAGCAGTTCTTC. Translating gives CASIQSRSSYNEQFF.

In its sample, this clonotype was seen many times. The J gene is TRBJ2-2, the V gene TRBV7-2; TRBD2 matches 11 bases. The CDR3 spans 15 residues. J gave up 4 bases and V 3 bases, and 1 base lay outside the gene matches. Germline lookup yields CDR1 SGHTA and CDR2 FQGNSA. CDR3 DNA sequence: TGTGCCAGCAGCTTCGGGACTAGCGGCACCGGGGAGCTGTTTTTT. Residues: CASSFGTSGTGELFF.

Only one count was recorded for this clonotype. The chain carries TRBV12-3 or TRBV12-4 and TRBJ2-3; possibly TRBD2 for D (5 bases). Trimming pared 1 base from V and 4 bases from J, leaving 21 bases between. CDR3 length: 18 amino acids. The CDR3 spells CASSLGPREGPGPDTQYF. CDR3 sequence (DNA): TGTGCCAGCAGTTTAGGGCCACGGGAAGGGCCGGGCCCAGATACGCAGTATTTT.